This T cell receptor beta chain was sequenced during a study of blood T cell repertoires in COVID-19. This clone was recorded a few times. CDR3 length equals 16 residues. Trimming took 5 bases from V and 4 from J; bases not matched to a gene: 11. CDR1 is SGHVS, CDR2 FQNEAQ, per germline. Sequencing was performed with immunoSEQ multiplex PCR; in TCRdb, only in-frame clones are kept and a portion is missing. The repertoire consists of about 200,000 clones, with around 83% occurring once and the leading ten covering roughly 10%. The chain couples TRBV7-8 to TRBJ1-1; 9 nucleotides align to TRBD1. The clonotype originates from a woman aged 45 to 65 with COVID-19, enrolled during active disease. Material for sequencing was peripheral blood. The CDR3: CASSRGTGTGRTEAFF. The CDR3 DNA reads TGTGCCAGCAGCCGAGGTACCGGGACAGGGCGCACTGAAGCTTTCTTT.